This TCR beta chain appears in the sequencing data of a study of blood T cells in healthy people across ages. This clonotype was counted many times. Its antigen is unidentified. PCR was performed a second time for about 7 to 11 cycles using a sample-barcoded 5' primer and a J-beta primer mix. Template switching added a 12-random-nucleotide identifier to every cDNA molecule. From the 5' RACE reads, TCRdb called clonotypes with MiXCR, one entry per CDR3 protein. The sample contains 1.4 million or so distinct CDR3 sequences, approximately 43% of which appear only once. Total RNA was isolated from each sample in quantities of at least 5 micrograms. Regarding the study as a whole: Long-lived donors exceeded aged donors in naive CD4+ cells and diversity.

V was clipped by 5 bases and J by 8 bases; unmatched bases: 11. This CDR3 comprises 14 residues. Material for sequencing was blood. The TCR originated in a woman younger than 30 in good health. V and J are TRBV12-3 or TRBV12-4 and TRBJ1-2, with 7 nucleotides matching TRBD1. Written as DNA, the CDR3 is TGTGCCAGCAGTCCTCGAACAGGGGTAGGGGGCTACACCTTC. It specifies CASSPRTGVGGYTF.